What follows are 2 T cell receptor beta chains derived from one specimen sequenced in a study of T-cell memory formation after mild COVID-19. TCRdb processed the 5' RACE reads anew with MiXCR; each CDR3 protein has one entry. The table shows approximately 52,000 distinct CDR3 sequences, with around 10% occurring only once. Sequenced material: PBMCs or a T cell subset sorted from them (not recorded which). The receptors originated from an adult woman who had mild COVID-19 (a few samples of this study predate the infection). Cell type and time point are not known.

V and J are TRBV4-2 and TRBJ2-1, with D possibly TRBD2 on 7 matching bases. CDR3 length: 14 amino acids. The V gene lost 1 base and the J gene lost 7 bases, with 11 bases spanning the gap. Germline-derived CDR1 and CDR2 are LGHNA and YNFKEQ. CDR3 DNA sequence: TGTGCCAGCAGCCAAGCGGGGGGCCGGAATGAGCAGTTCTTC. It yields the protein CASSQAGGRNEQFF.

V usage is TRBV7-9 and J usage is TRBJ1-1; D unresolved. Germline-derived CDR1 and CDR2 are SEHNR and FQNEAQ (reference sequence). This CDR3 spans 15 amino acids. V dropped 1 base and J dropped 0 bases, with 9 bases sitting between them. CDR3 loop: CASSLVGFMNTEAFF. As DNA, the CDR3 is TGTGCCAGCAGCTTAGTAGGGTTTATGAACACTGAAGCTTTCTTT.